This T cell receptor beta chain is drawn from a study of human T cells and chemical hapten exposure. General observations from the study: No shift was seen in TCRs above 1 in 1000 frequency with DPC sensitization.

Germline values: CDR1 MNHEY, CDR2 SVGAGI. This CDR3 has 19 amino acids. Trimming removed 2 bases from V and 5 bases from J, with 24 bases in between. Each CDR3 protein is one row after TCRdb ran MiXCR on the RACE reads. The data show just under 350,000 distinct CDR3 sequences, around 7% seen once. Sample time point: patch test 1, 2 weeks after DPC sensitization. The treatment here: therapeutic diphenylcyclopropenone sensitization with weekly scalp DPC. Remarks on this clonotype: Its specificity is unknown.

This receptor was obtained from a woman between 18 and 29 years old with alopecia areata. Some clones in this sample may be carry-over from other donors' samples. This sample comprised whole blood, obtained in connection with sensitization to the hapten diphenylcyclopropenone (DPC). J is TRBJ1-4 and V is TRBV6-5; D is unclear. The DNA for the CDR3 is TGTGCCAGCAGTTACGAAAACGACCAGCCACCAGACATAAATGAAAAACTGTTTTTT. It translates to CASSYENDQPPDINEKLFF.